This T cell receptor beta chain was found in a study of T cell responses to AZD1222 COVID-19 vaccine. Whole-study findings and limits: In a largely white British group with more females than males, clonal diversity was possibly underestimated.

The protocol was immunoSEQ multiplex PCR, while the TCRdb copy is restricted to in-frame clones and leaves out a portion. The sample shows about 160,000 clones, 90% of them seen only once. Of note for this clone: The antigen is not known.

The CDR3 totals 14 residues. From germline, CDR1 is MNHEY and CDR2 SVGAGI. V lost 10 bases and J lost 2; bases outside the gene matches: 4. The sequence came from an adult in good health. The rearrangement joins TRBV6-5 to TRBJ2-3; 12 nucleotides align to TRBD2. The sample in question was peripheral blood, obtained on day 0 of AZD1222 vaccination. The DNA of the CDR3 is TGTGCCACCTCTAGCGGGGGGGACACAGATACGCAGTATTTT. The encoded protein is CATSSGGDTDTQYF.